This TCR beta chain was recorded in a study of T cells in Graves' hyperthyroidism and ophthalmopathy. Trimming stripped 4 bases from V and 0 bases from J, with 4 bases between. The CDR3 is 12 amino acids. Germline V gene lookup returns CDR1 MNHNS and CDR2 SASEGT. The investigators amplified TCR beta CDR3 regions from RNA transcripts. TCR CDR3 regions were first amplified by RT-PCR with HTBI primers. In TCRdb, the multiplex PCR reads were re-called with MiXCR into one record per CDR3 protein. The sample records hundreds of thousands of distinct CDR3 sequences, roughly a sixth being singletons. This chain uses TRBV6-1 with TRBJ2-7; D call uncertain. The receptor was derived from a woman in her forties or fifties with Graves' hyperthyroidism that later progressed to Graves' ophthalmopathy. Sequenced sample: blood. The CDR3 protein is CASSVNSYEQYF. CDR3 bases: TGTGCCAGCAGTGTGAACTCCTACGAGCAGTACTTC.